The 6 T cell receptor beta chains presented below share a single source sample, sequenced in a study of T cell repertoires in cytomegalovirus infection. TCRdb redid the calling of the reads with MiXCR, one entry per CDR3 protein. The profile shows some 800,000 distinct CDR3 sequences, approximately 32% of them singletons. These TCRs are of unknown antigen specificity. The sequencing used cultured CD8+ T cells from PBMCs, collected from culture after CMV antigen stimulation. Receptors originate from a human donor in good health (CMV status not recorded). Some clones in this sample may be carry-over from other donors' samples.

This clonotype came up a few times. The chain has TRBV19 and TRBJ1-5, with 11 bases matching TRBD1. Unmatched junction bases numbered 1, after V lost 2 bases and J lost 4 bases. CDR1 is LNHDA, CDR2 SQIVND, per germline (reference sequence). This CDR3 region has 15 residues. CDR3 in DNA: TGTGCCAGTAGTATATGGGACAGGGGGAATCAGCCCCAGCATTTT. Encoded protein: CASSIWDRGNQPQHF.

This rearrangement joins TRBV27 to TRBJ1-1; D might be TRBD1 (5 bases). V gave up 8 bases and J gave up 3 bases, with 10 bases separating them. This CDR3 has 12 residues. Germline CDR1 and CDR2: MNHEY and SMNVEV (reference sequence). CDR3 coding DNA: TGTGCCAGCGGGGACCTCTACACTGAAGCTTTCTTT. Translation gives CASGDLYTEAFF.

J is TRBJ1-4 and V is TRBV19; TRBD1 aligns across 7 bases. Germline V gives CDR1 LNHDA, CDR2 SQIVND (reference sequence). The CDR3 length is 14 residues. V shed 5 bases and J 2 bases; nucleotides not matched to a gene: 2. CDR3 coding DNA: TGTGCCAGTAGTCGGGGACAGACTAATGAAAAACTGTTTTTT. This codes for CASSRGQTNEKLFF.

This clonotype was seen more than once but under ten times. The chain uses TRBV5-4 and TRBJ1-3; D gene unclear. This CDR3 spans 14 amino acids. The V end lost 5 bases, the J end lost 0 bases, and 9 bases lay between the germline ends. The germline CDR1 and CDR2 sequences are SGHNT and YYREEE (reference sequence). CDR3 residues: CASRRDRSGNTIYF. CDR3 DNA: TGTGCCAGCAGACGTGACCGCTCTGGAAACACCATATATTTT.

The chain uses TRBV9 and TRBJ2-1, with D maybe TRBD2 (7 bases). Germline V gene sequence: CDR1 SGDLS, CDR2 YYNGEE. V was cut by 1 base and J by 4 bases, with 12 bases left in between. The CDR3 consists of 15 residues. In nucleotides, the CDR3 is TGTGCCAGCAGCGTAAGAGGGGGGGGGTACAATGAGCAGTTCTTC. Its protein product is CASSVRGGGYNEQFF.

This clonotype was observed at least ten times. The chain joins TRBV19 to TRBJ1-1; D remains ambiguous. Trimming pared 2 bases from V and 1 base from J, leaving 8 bases between. The CDR3 loop spans 14 amino acids. Germline CDR1 and CDR2: LNHDA and SQIVND (reference sequence). CDR3 protein: CASSIQEGNTEAFF. The CDR3 region has the DNA TGTGCCAGTAGTATACAGGAAGGGAACACTGAAGCTTTCTTT.